This T cell receptor (beta chain) was identified during a study of cytomegalovirus exposure and HLA in healthy donors. Germline values: CDR1 SGDLS, CDR2 YYNGEE. Trimming took off 6 bases at V and 0 bases at J, with 22 bases between the two ends. CDR3 size: 18 residues. The donors were members of the validation cohort, which comprised under 150 subjects and was separate from the first cohort of several hundred subjects. Some clones are missing from TCRdb's copy, which holds only in-frame ones; the method was immunoSEQ multiplex PCR. The sample has about 180,000 clones, approximately 81% seen once. V usage is TRBV9 and J usage is TRBJ2-1, with TRBD2 as a possible D gene (5 bases). The source of this sequence is a man aged 18 to 35 in good health and CMV-seropositive. Sequencing was carried out using PBMCs. CDR3 region: CASTPPLVTRSSYNEQFF. The CDR3 DNA sequence: TGTGCCAGCACCCCTCCACTAGTTACACGGAGCTCCTACAATGAGCAGTTCTTC.